The 31 T cell receptor beta chains in this list originate from one sample, sequenced in a study of shared clonotypes between healthy human individuals. Using immunoSEQ multiplex PCR, the repertoire was profiled, and TCRdb retains in-frame clones only, with some absent. Of some 1 million clones listed, about 80% are singletons. The specimen was memory CD4+ T cells sorted from blood. Subset denoted: CD45RA-negative fraction. Receptor source: a man in his late teens or twenties in good health.

The rearrangement links TRBV2 to TRBJ2-7, with D possibly being TRBD2 (6 bases). Deletions cut 5 bases from V and 6 bases from J, with 14 bases between. Germline CDR1 is SNHLY and CDR2 is FYNNEI. There are 13 residues in the CDR3. The CDR3 coding sequence is TGTGCCAGCAGTCGGGACTCCTTTGGCGAGCAGTACTTC. Translating gives CASSRDSFGEQYF.

The V call is TRBV2, the J call TRBJ1-1; D unresolved. The CDR3 is 14 amino acids. Germline CDR1 is SNHLY and CDR2 is FYNNEI. Trimming shortened V by 3 bases and J by 0 bases, and 8 bases separated the two germline ends. This chain's CDR3 is CASSDWVMNTEAFF. The CDR3 region has the DNA TGTGCCAGCAGTGATTGGGTCATGAACACTGAAGCTTTCTTT.

This clone was seen a few times. V usage is TRBV28 and J usage is TRBJ2-6; D is undetermined. The germline V gene has CDR1 MDHEN and CDR2 SYDVKM. V lost 9 bases and J lost 2, with 11 bases in between. The CDR3 is made up of 14 amino acids. Written as DNA, the CDR3 is TGTGCCAGTAGATCCGGCCCTGGGGCCAACGTCCTGACTTTC. It translates to CASRSGPGANVLTF. Supplemented by reference TRBV28 and TRBJ2-6, the full variable domain reads DVKVTQSSRYLVKRTGEKVFLECVQDMDHENMFWYRQDPGLGLRLIYFSYDVKMKEKGDIPEGYSVSREKKERFSLILESASTNQTSMYLCASRSGPGANVLTFGAGSRLTVL.

The chain employs TRBV10-3 and TRBJ2-7; D is uncertain. The CDR3 has 12 residues. Germline-derived CDR1 and CDR2 are ENHRY and SYGVKD. Trimming shortened V by 11 bases and J by 2 bases, and 13 bases separated the two germline ends. The CDR3, as DNA: TGTGCCTCCCGAGGAGCAACCTACGAGCAGTACTTC. Amino acids: CASRGATYEQYF.

For this clone: Distinct nucleotide sequences in the sample also encode this CDR3. The chain links TRBV6-5 to TRBJ2-1; 8 bases map to TRBD2. Germline lookup yields CDR1 MNHEY and CDR2 SVGAGI. V shed 7 bases, J shed 0 bases, and the junction held 2 bases outside the gene matches. This CDR3 has 14 residues. CDR3 loop: CASTRGGSYNEQFF. In DNA form, the CDR3 reads TGTGCCAGCACCCGGGGGGGCTCCTACAATGAGCAGTTCTTC.

The chain links TRBV7-2 to TRBJ1-2; TRBD1 aligns across 11 bases. The trim removed 5 bases at V and 4 bases at J, leaving 3 bases unmatched. The CDR3 runs 14 residues. CDR1 is SGHTA, CDR2 FQGNSA, per germline. CDR3 residues: CASSAGTGGYGYTF. CDR3 nucleotide sequence: TGTGCCAGCAGCGCCGGGACAGGGGGCTATGGCTACACCTTC.

The chain has TRBV25-1 and TRBJ2-5, with D maybe TRBD2 (6 bases). Trimming removed 3 bases at V and 9 bases at J, with 17 bases between. Germline CDR1 reads MGHDK; CDR2 reads SYGVNS. The CDR3 sequence is 14 residues long. CDR3 DNA: TGTGCCAGCAGTGAGTCCGGAGGAGGCGGGGCCCAGTACTTC. It codes for CASSESGGGGAQYF.

J is TRBJ2-7 and V is TRBV7-2, with D unclear. The germline V gene encodes CDR1 SGHTA and CDR2 FQGNSA. This CDR3 spans 14 amino acids. Between the trimmed V and J ends, which lost 2 bases and 0 bases, there was a span of 8 bases. Here the CDR3 reads CASSLTPGSYEQYF. CDR3 DNA sequence: TGTGCCAGCAGCTTAACGCCGGGCTCCTACGAGCAGTACTTC.

The chain is built from TRBV5-1 and TRBJ1-2, with D unresolved. V lost 5 bases and J lost 8, with 13 bases in between. Germline CDR1 SGHRS, CDR2 YFSETQ. The CDR3 length is 12 residues. This CDR3 reads CASREGRTGYTF. The DNA of the CDR3 is TGCGCCAGCAGGGAAGGCCGTACCGGCTACACCTTC. Together with reference TRBV5-1 and TRBJ1-2, the CDR3 gives the full variable domain: KAGVTQTPRYLIKTRGQQVTLSCSPISGHRSVSWYQQTPGQGLQFLFEYFSETQRNKGNFPGRFSGRQFSNSRSEMNVSTLELGDSALYLCASREGRTGYTFGSGTRLTVV.

This clone appeared a single time. The chain links TRBV7-2 to TRBJ1-2; no definite D call. The CDR3 has 12 amino acids. Germline-derived CDR1 and CDR2 are SGHTA and FQGNSA. V was trimmed by 4 bases and J by 4 bases, leaving 7 bases between them. Here the CDR3 reads CASSWSVYGYTF. CDR3 bases: TGTGCCAGCAGCTGGTCGGTCTATGGCTACACCTTC.

This chain uses TRBV4-1 with TRBJ1-6; D is unresolved. CDR3 length equals 16 residues. The germline V gene encodes CDR1 MGHRA and CDR2 YSYEKL. V lost 4 bases to trimming and J lost 5 bases, with 15 bases between them. Here the CDR3 DNA reads TGCGCCAGCAGCCGATCCGGAGAAGGGAATAATTCACCCCTCCACTTT. Translating gives CASSRSGEGNNSPLHF.

The J gene is TRBJ2-1, the V gene TRBV4-3; TRBD2 matches 7 bases. Unmatched junction bases numbered 2, after V lost 1 base and J lost 2 bases. The CDR3 is 15 amino acids. Germline V lookup: CDR1 LGHNA, CDR2 YSLEER. Written as DNA, the CDR3 is TGCGCCAGCAGCCAAGGCGGGAGCCCCTACAATGAGCAGTTCTTC. Its protein is CASSQGGSPYNEQFF.

This clone was seen more than once but under ten times. The V call is TRBV27, the J call TRBJ1-1; no definite D call. The CDR3 extends over 15 amino acids. The germline V gene has CDR1 MNHEY and CDR2 SMNVEV (reference sequence). V lost 4 bases, J lost 1 base, and 13 bases lay in between. CDR3 protein: CASSSRIQANTEAFF. In nucleotides, the CDR3 is TGTGCCAGCAGTTCCAGAATTCAGGCGAACACTGAAGCTTTCTTT.

The V and J genes are TRBV5-6 and TRBJ2-1; D remains unclear. Trimming shortened V by 1 base and J by 9 bases, and 11 bases separated the two germline ends. The CDR3 extends over 13 amino acids. CDR1 is SGHDT and CDR2 is YYEEEE in the germline V gene. The CDR3 protein is CASSLLAASEQFF. CDR3 sequence (DNA): TGTGCCAGCAGCTTGTTGGCAGCGAGTGAGCAGTTCTTC.

This chain joins TRBV4-1 and TRBJ2-3; 9 bases fit TRBD2. The CDR3 length is 16 residues. Germline loops: CDR1 MGHRA, CDR2 YSYEKL. With V trimmed by 0 bases and J by 6 bases, 7 bases remained unmatched. This CDR3 reads CASSQDLGAGGDTQYF. The CDR3 coding sequence is TGCGCCAGCAGCCAAGATCTGGGGGCGGGAGGGGATACGCAGTATTTT.

The chain has TRBV2 and TRBJ2-1, with 12 nucleotides matching TRBD1. The CDR3 extends over 14 amino acids. V dropped 6 bases and J dropped 10; count of bases not matched to a gene: 7. The V gene's germline CDR1 is SNHLY and CDR2 FYNNEI. Here the CDR3 reads CASSGGTGGREQFF. The CDR3 DNA sequence: TGTGCCAGCAGCGGGGGGACAGGGGGCCGGGAGCAGTTCTTC.

The chain joins TRBV19 to TRBJ2-2; perhaps D is TRBD1 or TRBD2 (5 bases each). V was clipped by 7 bases and J by 5 bases, with 17 bases between them. Germline V gives CDR1 LNHDA, CDR2 SQIVND (reference sequence). CDR3 length equals 15 residues. The CDR3 sequence: CASIAGLAGTGELFF. For the CDR3, the DNA is TGTGCCAGTATAGCCGGGCTAGCAGGGACCGGGGAGCTGTTTTTT.

The chain employs TRBV7-9 and TRBJ1-4; TRBD1 aligns across 7 bases. In germline, CDR1 is SEHNR, CDR2 FQNEAQ (reference sequence). V lost 0 bases to trimming and J lost 6 bases; unmatched junction nucleotides: 4. This CDR3 has 15 amino acids. CDR3 region: CASSLARDSYEKLFF. The CDR3, as DNA: TGTGCCAGCAGCTTAGCTAGGGACAGCTATGAAAAACTGTTTTTT.

The chain recombines TRBV28 with TRBJ1-4; TRBD1 is a possible D gene (5 bases). CDR3 length equals 10 residues. Per the germline V gene, CDR1 is MDHEN and CDR2 is SYDVKM. Trimming cost V 8 bases and J 8 bases, with 6 bases left between them. CDR3 sequence: CASGQEKLFF. CDR3 DNA sequence: TGTGCCAGCGGACAAGAAAAACTGTTTTTT.

Only one count was recorded for this clone. The chain is built from TRBV9 and TRBJ2-1; the match to TRBD2 covers 13 bases. Trimming cost V 9 bases and J 8 bases; bases outside gene matches: 11. This CDR3 has 15 amino acids. Germline-derived CDR1 and CDR2 are SGDLS and YYNGEE. The DNA for the CDR3 is TGTGCCAACCCCACCCGGACTAGCGGGGGCCATGAGCAGTTCTTC. Translated: CANPTRTSGGHEQFF. The whole variable domain, remainder taken from reference TRBV9 and TRBJ2-1, is DSGVTQTPKHLITATGQRVTLRCSPRSGDLSVYWYQQSLDQGLQFLIQYYNGEERAKGNILERFSAQQFPDLHSELNLSSLELGDSALYFCANPTRTSGGHEQFFGPGTRLTVL.

Here the CDR3 reads CASSTGQVSNQPQHF. In DNA form, the CDR3 reads TGTGCCAGCAGCACCGGACAGGTTAGCAATCAGCCCCAGCATTTT. The gene calls are TRBV5-6 and TRBJ1-5; TRBD1 matches 7 bases. The CDR3 spans 15 residues. The germline V gene has CDR1 SGHDT and CDR2 YYEEEE. V was clipped by 4 bases and J by 0 bases; unmatched bases: 4.

The rearrangement links TRBV10-2 to TRBJ1-2, with unresolved D. Trimming removed 2 bases from V and 8 bases from J, with 12 bases in between. Looked up from germline, CDR1 is WSHSY and CDR2 is SAAADI. The CDR3 runs 13 residues. The CDR3 DNA is TGCGCCAGCAGTGAGCAATCGGCGTGGGGCTACACCTTC. Protein sequence: CASSEQSAWGYTF.

This clone was detected ten times or more. V is TRBV9 and J is TRBJ2-2; D is undetermined. V lost 4 bases to trimming and J lost 7 bases, with 17 bases between them. CDR3 size: 15 residues. Germline CDR1 SGDLS, CDR2 YYNGEE. CDR3 in DNA: TGTGCCAGCAGCTTCAACACCAGACCGGACGGGGAGCTGTTTTTT. Amino acids: CASSFNTRPDGELFF.

This clone turned up a few times. CDR3 region: CASSPPGSEKLFF. The CDR3 DNA follows: TGTGCCAGCAGCCCACCAGGGAGTGAAAAACTGTTTTTT. The V and J genes are TRBV9 and TRBJ1-4, with D possibly being TRBD1 (5 bases). The V gene's germline CDR1 is SGDLS and CDR2 YYNGEE. The length of the CDR3 is 13 residues. Trimming cost V 4 bases and J 7 bases, with 11 bases left between them.

The rearrangement links TRBV6-1 to TRBJ2-4; D may be TRBD2 (6 bases). The CDR3 is 12 residues long. V lost 8 bases and J lost 6, with 11 bases in between. Germline CDR1 MNHNS, CDR2 SASEGT. DNA for the CDR3: TGTGCCAGCCGGACTATTTCAAACATTCAGTACTTC. Translating it yields CASRTISNIQYF.

The chain links TRBV11-2 to TRBJ1-6; perhaps TRBD1 as D (6 bases). CDR3 length: 14 amino acids. Per the germline V gene, CDR1 is SGHAT and CDR2 is FQNNGV. The ends were cut back, 5 bases at V and 7 bases at J, with 12 bases in the middle. The CDR3 is CASSQGFVNSPLHF. The CDR3, as DNA: TGTGCCAGCAGCCAGGGGTTTGTGAATTCACCCCTCCACTTT. The full variable domain, in which reference TRBV11-2 and TRBJ1-6 provide the parts outside the CDR3, is EAGVAQSPRYKIIEKRQSVAFWCNPISGHATLYWYQQILGQGPKLLIQFQNNGVVDDSQLPKDRFSAERLKGVDSTLKIQPAKLEDSAVYLCASSQGFVNSPLHFGNGTRLTVT.

This clone was observed a few times. V usage is TRBV18 and J usage is TRBJ1-1, with D unclear. CDR3 length: 14 residues. Germline lookup yields CDR1 KGHSH and CDR2 LQKENI. The germline V and J ends were trimmed by 0 bases and 1 base, with 6 bases remaining between them. The CDR3 sequence: CASSPPEGNTEAFF. In nucleotides, the CDR3 is TGTGCCAGCTCACCACCGGAAGGGAACACTGAAGCTTTCTTT.

The V and J genes are TRBV14 and TRBJ2-1, with D maybe TRBD2 (6 bases). The CDR3 has 18 residues. Trimming took off 1 base at V and 3 bases at J, with 19 bases between the two ends. In germline, CDR1 is SGHDN, CDR2 FVKESK. The CDR3 region has the DNA TGTGCCAGCAGCCAAGGGGTAAGGGGCGGGAAACTCTACAATGAGCAGTTCTTC. It yields the protein CASSQGVRGGKLYNEQFF. Full variable domain (missing parts from reference TRBV14 and TRBJ2-1): EAGVTQFPSHSVIEKGQTVTLRCDPISGHDNLYWYRRVMGKEIKFLLHFVKESKQDESGMPNNRFLAERTGGTYSTLKVQPAELEDSGVYFCASSQGVRGGKLYNEQFFGPGTRLTVL.

V and J are TRBV11-1 and TRBJ2-3; 8 bases are shared with TRBD2. Germline V lookup: CDR1 SGHAT, CDR2 FQDESV (reference sequence). J was trimmed by 5 bases and V by 3 bases; bases with no gene match: 7. The CDR3 sequence is 15 residues long. The CDR3 sequence is CASSFSGARGDTQYF. In DNA, the CDR3 is TGTGCCAGCAGCTTTAGCGGGGCACGAGGAGATACGCAGTATTTT.

A remark on this clone: Additional DNA sequences in this sample encode the identical CDR3. The chain couples TRBV11-2 to TRBJ2-7; 10 bases align to TRBD2. CDR1 and CDR2 (germline): SGHAT, FQNNGV. The CDR3 totals 14 residues. The V and J ends lost 1 base and 4 bases, in that order; junction bases with no gene match: 1. DNA of the CDR3: TGTGCCAGCAGCTTAGGGACTAGCGGATACGAGCAGTACTTC. It specifies CASSLGTSGYEQYF.

Remarks on this clone: Other DNA sequences in this specimen translate into the identical CDR3. The chain combines TRBV18 with TRBJ2-7; 8 bases align to TRBD1. The CDR3 runs to 14 residues. Per the germline V gene, CDR1 is KGHSH and CDR2 is LQKENI. Losses at the gene ends were 3 bases for V and 4 bases for J; bases not matched to a gene: 5. For the CDR3, the DNA is TGTGCCAGCTCACCCGACAGGGGAAGTTACGAGCAGTACTTC. Protein sequence: CASSPDRGSYEQYF.